This TCR beta chain was obtained from a study of blood T cell repertoires in COVID-19. The overall study: Both acute and convalescent COVID-19 samples were obtained from the United States, Italy and Spain. The analysed material was cDNA or gDNA that came from T cells, B-cell-depleted T cells, or PBMCs.

In the authors' workflow: Reference gene primer amplification gave estimated nucleated cell counts. Data came from immunoSEQ multiplex PCR; TCRdb stores just in-frame clones and leaves some out. The DNA gave D and trimming, while V, J and clone size come from that table. There are under 45,000 clones in the sample; under 90% occur only once, and about 0.36% lies in the top ten. The CDR3 has 15 residues. After removal of 4 bases from V and 7 bases from J, the junction contained 10 bases not matched to a gene. Germline V gives CDR1 SGHAT, CDR2 FQNNGV. The chain couples TRBV11-2 to TRBJ2-7; 10 bases align to TRBD1. Specimen: peripheral blood. The sequence was obtained from a human donor in a cohort sampled during active COVID-19. The CDR3 nucleotides are TGTGCCAGCAGCTCGCCGGGACAGGGGCAGGGGGAGCAGTACTTC. The encoded protein is CASSSPGQGQGEQYF.